The sequence of this TCR beta chain was determined in a study of Graves' ophthalmopathy and Graves' hyperthyroidism. Overall study findings and caveats: Researchers report that a 13-signature model separated ophthalmopathy from stable hyperthyroidism, posting 87.88% sensitivity and roughly 80% specificity. Most expanded clonotypes from thyroid (those above 0.001 frequency) were also found in blood.

Each diagnosis was determined on the basis of clinical symptoms, serum thyroxine, TRAb, thyroid ultrasound and orbital computed tomography. Only one count was recorded for this clonotype. Its antigen is unidentified. With 3 bases removed from V and 6 bases from J, the gap between germline ends came to 14 bases. The CDR3 extends over 14 amino acids. Germline V gene data show CDR1 as MGHRA and CDR2 as YSYEKL. RNA served as the template for amplifying TCR beta CDR3 regions. RT-PCR with HTBI primers came first, then second-round multiplex PCR. TCRdb re-analysed the multiplex PCR reads in MiXCR, keeping a single row per CDR3 protein. The sample includes roughly 400,000 distinct CDR3 sequences, 17% of them seen just once.

V gene TRBV4-1 combines with J gene TRBJ2-5, with D perhaps given as TRBD1 or TRBD2 (5 bases each). This TCR was sampled from an adult woman with stable Graves' hyperthyroidism. Input material: peripheral blood. The DNA of the CDR3 is TGCGCCAGCAGCCATGGAGGCCAGGGACAGACCCAGTACTTC. It specifies CASSHGGQGQTQYF.